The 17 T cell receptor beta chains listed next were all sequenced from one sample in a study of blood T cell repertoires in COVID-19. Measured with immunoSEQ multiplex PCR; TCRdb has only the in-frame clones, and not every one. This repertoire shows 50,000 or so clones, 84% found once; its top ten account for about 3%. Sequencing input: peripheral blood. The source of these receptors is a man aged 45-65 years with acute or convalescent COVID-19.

CDR3 loop: CAWGGGRGNQPQHF. In DNA, the CDR3 is TGTGCCTGGGGAGGGGGCAGGGGCAATCAGCCCCAGCATTTT. The chain links TRBV30 to TRBJ1-5, with TRBD1 matching over 7 bases. The V and J ends lost 5 bases and 2 bases, in that order; junction bases with no gene match: 6. CDR1 and CDR2 (germline): GTSNPN, SVGIG (reference sequence). The CDR3 totals 14 residues. Combining the CDR3 with reference TRBV30 and TRBJ1-5 gives the whole variable domain SQTIHQWPATLVQPVGSPLSLECTVEGTSNPNLYWYRQAAGRGLQLLFYSVGIGQISSEVPQNLSASRPQDRQFILSSKKLLLSDSGFYLCAWGGGRGNQPQHFGDGTRLSIL.

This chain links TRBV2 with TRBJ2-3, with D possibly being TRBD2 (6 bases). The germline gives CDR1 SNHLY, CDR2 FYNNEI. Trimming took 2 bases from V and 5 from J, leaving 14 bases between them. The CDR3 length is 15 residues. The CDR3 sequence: CASSEPVAEIDTQYF. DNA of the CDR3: TGTGCCAGCAGTGAACCGGTAGCGGAAATAGATACGCAGTATTTT.

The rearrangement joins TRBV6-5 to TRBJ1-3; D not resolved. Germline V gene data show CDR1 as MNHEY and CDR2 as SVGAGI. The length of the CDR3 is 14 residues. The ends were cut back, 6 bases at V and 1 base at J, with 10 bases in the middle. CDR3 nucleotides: TGTGCCAGCAGAGTCAGCGGGTCTGGAAACACCATATATTTT. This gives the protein CASRVSGSGNTIYF.

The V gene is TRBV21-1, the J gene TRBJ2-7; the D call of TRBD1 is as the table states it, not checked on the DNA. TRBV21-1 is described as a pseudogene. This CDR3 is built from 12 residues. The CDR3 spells CASRDRNYEQYF. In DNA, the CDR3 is TGTGCCAGCAGGGACAGGAACTACGAGCAGTACTTC.

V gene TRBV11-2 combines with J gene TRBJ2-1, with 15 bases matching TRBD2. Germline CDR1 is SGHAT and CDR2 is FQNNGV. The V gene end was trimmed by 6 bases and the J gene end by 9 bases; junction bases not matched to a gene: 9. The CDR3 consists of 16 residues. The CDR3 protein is CASRTGLAGGTGEQFF. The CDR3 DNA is TGTGCCAGCAGAACGGGACTAGCGGGAGGCACGGGTGAGCAGTTCTTC.

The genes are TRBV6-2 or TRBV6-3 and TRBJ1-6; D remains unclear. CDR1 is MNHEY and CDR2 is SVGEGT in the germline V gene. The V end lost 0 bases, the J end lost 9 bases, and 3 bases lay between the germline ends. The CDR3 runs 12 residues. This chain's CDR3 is CASSYSSSPLHF. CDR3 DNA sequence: TGTGCCAGCAGTTACTCGAGTTCACCCCTCCACTTT.

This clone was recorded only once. The CDR3 here is CASRNMMNRAGNTIYF. The CDR3 region has the DNA TGTGCCAGCAGAAATATGATGAACAGGGCTGGAAACACCATATATTTT. The V gene is TRBV2, the J gene TRBJ1-3; tentative D call: TRBD1 (6 bases). V was shortened by 6 bases and J by 2 bases, with 17 bases between the two germline ends. The V gene's germline CDR1 is SNHLY and CDR2 FYNNEI. CDR3 length: 16 residues.

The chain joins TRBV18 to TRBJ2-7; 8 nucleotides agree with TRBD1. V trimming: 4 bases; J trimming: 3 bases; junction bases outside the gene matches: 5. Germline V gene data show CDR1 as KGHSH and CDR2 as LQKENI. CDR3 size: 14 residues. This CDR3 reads CASSLDRGVYEQYF. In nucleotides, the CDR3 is TGTGCCAGCTCACTCGACAGGGGAGTCTACGAGCAGTACTTC.

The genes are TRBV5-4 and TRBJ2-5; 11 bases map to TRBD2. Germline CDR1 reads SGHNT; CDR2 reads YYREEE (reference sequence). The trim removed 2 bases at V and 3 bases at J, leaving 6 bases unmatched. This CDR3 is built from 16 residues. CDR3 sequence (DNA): TGTGCCAGCAGCTTAGGGCTAGCGGGGGGTAAAGAGACCCAGTACTTC. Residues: CASSLGLAGGKETQYF. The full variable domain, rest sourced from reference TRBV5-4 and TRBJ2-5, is ETGVTQSPTHLIKTRGQQVTLRCSSQSGHNTVSWYQQALGQGPQFIFQYYREEENGRGNFPPRFSGLQFPNYSSELNVNALELDDSALYLCASSLGLAGGKETQYFGPGTRLLVL.

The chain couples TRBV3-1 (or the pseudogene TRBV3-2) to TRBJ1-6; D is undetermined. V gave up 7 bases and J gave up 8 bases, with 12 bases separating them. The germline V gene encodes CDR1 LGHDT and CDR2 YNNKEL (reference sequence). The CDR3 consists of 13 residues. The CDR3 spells CASTPGWDSPLHF. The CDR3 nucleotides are TGTGCCAGCACCCCCGGGTGGGATTCACCCCTCCACTTT.

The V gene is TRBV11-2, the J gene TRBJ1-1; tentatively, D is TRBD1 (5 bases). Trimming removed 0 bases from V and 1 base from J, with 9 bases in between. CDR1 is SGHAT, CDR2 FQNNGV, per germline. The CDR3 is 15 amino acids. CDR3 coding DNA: TGTGCCAGCAGCTTAGACAGGGTTGGGAACACTGAAGCTTTCTTT. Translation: CASSLDRVGNTEAFF.

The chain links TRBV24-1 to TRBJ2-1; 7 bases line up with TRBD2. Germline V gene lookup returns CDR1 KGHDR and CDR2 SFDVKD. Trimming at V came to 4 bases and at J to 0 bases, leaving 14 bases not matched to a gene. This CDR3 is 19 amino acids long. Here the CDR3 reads CATSDPRGEGPSSYNEQFF. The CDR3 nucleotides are TGTGCCACCAGTGACCCCCGGGGGGAGGGGCCTAGCTCCTACAATGAGCAGTTCTTC.

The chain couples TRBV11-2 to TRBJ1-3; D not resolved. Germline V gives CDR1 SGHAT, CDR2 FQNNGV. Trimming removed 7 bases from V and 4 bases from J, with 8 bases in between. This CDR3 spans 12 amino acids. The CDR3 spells CASTPRGNTIYF. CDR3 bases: TGTGCCAGCACCCCTCGGGGAAACACCATATATTTT.

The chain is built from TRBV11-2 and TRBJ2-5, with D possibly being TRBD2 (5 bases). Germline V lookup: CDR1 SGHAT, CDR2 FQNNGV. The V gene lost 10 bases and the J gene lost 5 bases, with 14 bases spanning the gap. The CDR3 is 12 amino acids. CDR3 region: CATSEGWETQYF. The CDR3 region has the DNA TGTGCCACTTCTGAGGGATGGGAGACCCAGTACTTC.

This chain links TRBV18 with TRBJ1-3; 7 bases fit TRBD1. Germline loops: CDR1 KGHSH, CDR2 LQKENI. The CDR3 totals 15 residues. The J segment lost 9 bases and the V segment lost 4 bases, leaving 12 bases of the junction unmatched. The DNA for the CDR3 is TGTGCCAGCTCACACGATACAGGGGAGCGGGCCACCATATATTTT. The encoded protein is CASSHDTGERATIYF.

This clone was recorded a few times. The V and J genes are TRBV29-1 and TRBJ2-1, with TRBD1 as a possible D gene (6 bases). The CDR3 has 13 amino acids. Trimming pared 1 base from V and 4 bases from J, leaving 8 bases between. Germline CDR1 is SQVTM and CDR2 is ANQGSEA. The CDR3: CSVEGTAYNEQFF. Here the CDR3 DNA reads TGCAGCGTTGAAGGGACAGCGTACAATGAGCAGTTCTTC.

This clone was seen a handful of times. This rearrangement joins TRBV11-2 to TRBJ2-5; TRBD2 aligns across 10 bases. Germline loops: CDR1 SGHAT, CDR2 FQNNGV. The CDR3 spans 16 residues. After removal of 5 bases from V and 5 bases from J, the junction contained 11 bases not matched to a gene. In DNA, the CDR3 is TGTGCCAGCAGCCAACACACTAGCGGGGTGCGGGAGACCCAGTACTTC. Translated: CASSQHTSGVRETQYF.